The 2 T cell receptor beta chains given below trace back to one sample, sequenced in a study of blood T cell repertoires in COVID-19. Assay used: immunoSEQ multiplex PCR; TCRdb lists only in-frame clones, some missing. The sample lists some 100,000 clones; around 90% were seen once. The sequencing input was peripheral blood. The receptors were gathered from a woman aged 65 to 85 with acute or convalescent COVID-19.

The chain recombines TRBV7-9 with TRBJ2-7; D not resolved. Between the trimmed V and J ends, which lost 2 bases and 5 bases, there was a span of 7 bases. Germline assignment: CDR1 SEHNR and CDR2 FQNEAQ (reference sequence). CDR3 length: 12 amino acids. CDR3 nucleotides: TGTGCCAGCAGCTTAAACACAGACGAGCAGTACTTC. Translated: CASSLNTDEQYF.

The chain is built from TRBV9 and TRBJ1-2, with D possibly TRBD1 on 5 matching bases. The V gene's germline CDR1 is SGDLS and CDR2 YYNGEE. The V end was cut by 5 bases, the J end by 2 bases, with 16 bases between. CDR3 size: 15 residues. The CDR3 protein is CASRGLREGNYGYTF. The CDR3 region has the DNA TGTGCCAGCAGGGGACTCAGGGAGGGCAACTATGGCTACACCTTC.